This TCR beta chain stems from a study of shared clonotypes between healthy human individuals (dated by TCRdb to the early 2020s). Background for the entire study: The cohort comprised a couple of women and a few men aged 18 to 49 years. For each donor, three plates each were used for CD4 naive and CD4 memory, two plates were used for CD8 naive, and one plate was used for CD8 memory. The study deeply sequenced blood TCR repertoires of about 5 healthy adults to estimate repertoire size and the extent of clonotype sharing between individuals. Libraries were prepared and TCR repertoires were sequenced by different laboratories using diverse techniques, in order to increase sequencing depth and limit assay-specific biases. Each donor's leukapheresis produced roughly between roughly 0.9 and 8.9 billion PBMCs. Overall study results and their limits: Rarefaction of sorted-subset datasets indicated incomplete sequencing despite the large sequencing depth. Sampling was limited to blood, and TCR repertoires in tissue likely differ from TCR repertoires in blood. The genetic and exposure-history diversity represented was limited by the small number of donors. Naive subsets generally had larger estimated clonotype richness than memory subsets. Pairwise subsampling indicated that sequencing depth was expected to affect the degree of clonotype sharing among donors. Compared with non-shared clonotypes, clonotypes shared by all four sorted-subset donors had higher generation probabilities. About 5% of naive CD4, around 4% of naive CD8, 2.3% of memory CD4, and about 0.4% of memory CD8 clonotypes were shared across several donors.

CD8 naive samples were obtained by positive selection for CCR7 among CD45RO-negative cells, yielding a CD45RA+CCR7+ population from which TemRA cells were excluded. Donors were healthy HIV-negative adults with no recently reported acute infections or vaccinations. Every donor was a Caucasian adult living in Nashville, Tennessee, USA. Blood was collected by leukapheresis, and PBMCs were isolated by Ficoll-Histopaque density gradient centrifugation and then cryopreserved in liquid nitrogen vapor phase. Analytical flow cytometry was used to check the purity and quantity of each magnetically sorted T cell population. Genomic DNA was isolated from every sorted fraction and measured by UV absorbance on a Nanodrop 2000c. Worth noting for this clone: Which antigen it targets is not known. Qualities for individual bases were not recorded, and no much larger clone is one base off.

Using the deep immunoSEQ assay, TCR CDR3 regions were amplified from genomic DNA by multiplex PCR. Extracted genomic DNA from each cell subset was spread evenly across all wells of several immunoSEQ 96-well plates, with each plate serving as a replicate. For sorted subsets, roughly 200 ng of genomic DNA, equivalent to 30,000 or so T cell genomes, went into each replicate PCR. Purified libraries were quantified with a Qubit 3.0 fluorometer, sized on a Bioanalyzer 2100, and re-quantified with the KAPA Library Quantification kit. Each immunoSEQ 96-well plate was sequenced on its own single-read 150-cycle Illumina NextSeq 550 flow cell. The authors' analysis ran thus. Because the immunoSEQ output held only junctional sequences and lacked quality scores, the filtering could not match the filtering applied to full-length reads. Sequences were annotated with PyIR, a Python wrapper for IgBLAST v1.9, using IMGT germline references to assign V/J genes and CDR3. Reads with weak V/J assignments (E-value above 1e-6), missing CDR3, stop codons, out-of-frame junctions, or ambiguous translated residues were removed. V3J clonotypes were defined as sequences sharing an identical inferred V gene, J gene, and CDR3 amino acid sequence. The percentage overlap between two repertoires was calculated by dividing the number of shared unique clonotypes by the size of the smaller repertoire. Repertoire richness was assessed with RTK rarefaction, the Chao1 estimator, and Recon v2.1 estimates of unobserved clonotypes. Generation probabilities for all TCRbeta clonotypes obtained by the gDNA method from a few donors were computed using OLGA. TCRdb's version of the immuneACCESS table is confined to in-frame rearrangements and falls short of the full clone set. An unresolved V gene accounts for under half of the shortfall where checked; the remainder is of unknown origin. Clonal size and the V and J genes are those of that table, whereas D and trimming came from the DNA. This sample comprises roughly 1,800,000 clones, about 95% of them detected only once. Of the sample, less than 1.5% is held by the ten largest clones.

The trim is 1 base for V and 5 bases for J, with a gap of 8 bases between the germline ends. The CDR3 holds 13 amino acids from the cysteine to the phenylalanine. Just the 39-base CDR3 DNA is kept, in frame starting at base 1. Sequences MGHRA (CDR1) and YSYEKL (CDR2) are obtained from the germline V gene. This TCR was recovered from a young man in good health. This chain joins TRBV4-1 to TRBJ1-1; TRBD1 is a weak D gene call, 6 bases matching. Sample: naive CD8+ T cells sorted from blood. The meaning of the sample's cell subset or site label: CD45RA+CCR7+. The CDR3 reads CASSQVTGTEAFF. The bases read TGCGCCAGCAGCCAAGTGACAGGAACTGAAGCTTTCTTT.